The T cell receptor beta chain under discussion was sequenced for a study of blood T cell repertoires in COVID-19. TCRdb's copy holds only in-frame clones and misses some; the assay was immunoSEQ multiplex PCR. The repertoire includes tens of thousands of clones, 80% to 90% of them detected once, and around 1.6% sits in the top ten. The ends were cut back, 4 bases at V and 3 bases at J, with 10 bases in the middle. CDR1 and CDR2 (germline): SGDLS, YYNGEE. The CDR3 loop spans 13 amino acids. Sequenced material: peripheral blood. The chain recombines TRBV9 with TRBJ1-1; possibly TRBD1 for D (6 bases). The receptor's source is a man aged 55-75 years with COVID-19, enrolled during active disease. The CDR3 loop is CASSFNRDTEAFF. For the CDR3, the DNA is TGTGCCAGCAGCTTCAACAGGGACACTGAAGCTTTCTTT.